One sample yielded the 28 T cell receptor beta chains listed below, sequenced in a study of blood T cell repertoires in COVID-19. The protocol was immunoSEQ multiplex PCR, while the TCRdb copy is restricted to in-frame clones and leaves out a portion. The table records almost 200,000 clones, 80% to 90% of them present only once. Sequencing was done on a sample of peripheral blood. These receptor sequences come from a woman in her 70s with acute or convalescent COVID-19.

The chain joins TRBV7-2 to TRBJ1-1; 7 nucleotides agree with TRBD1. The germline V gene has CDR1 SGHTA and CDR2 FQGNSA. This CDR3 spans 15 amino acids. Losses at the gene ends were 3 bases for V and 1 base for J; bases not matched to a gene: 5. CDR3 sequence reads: CASSFGQAKNTEAFF. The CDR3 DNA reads TGTGCCAGCAGCTTCGGACAGGCCAAGAACACTGAAGCTTTCTTT.

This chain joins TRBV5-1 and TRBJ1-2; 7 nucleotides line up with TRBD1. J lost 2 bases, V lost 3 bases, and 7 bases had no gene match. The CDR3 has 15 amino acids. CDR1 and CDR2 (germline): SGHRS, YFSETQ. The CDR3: CASSWGTASNYGYTF. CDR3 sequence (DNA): TGCGCCAGCAGCTGGGGGACAGCTTCAAACTATGGCTACACCTTC. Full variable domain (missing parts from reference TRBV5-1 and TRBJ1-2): KAGVTQTPRYLIKTRGQQVTLSCSPISGHRSVSWYQQTPGQGLQFLFEYFSETQRNKGNFPGRFSGRQFSNSRSEMNVSTLELGDSALYLCASSWGTASNYGYTFGSGTRLTVV.

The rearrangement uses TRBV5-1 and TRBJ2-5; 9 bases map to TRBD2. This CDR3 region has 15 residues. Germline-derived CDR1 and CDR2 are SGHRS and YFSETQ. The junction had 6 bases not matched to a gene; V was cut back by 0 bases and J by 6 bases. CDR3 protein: CASSLDLAGRKTQYF. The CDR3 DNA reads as TGCGCCAGCAGCTTGGACCTAGCGGGAAGAAAGACCCAGTACTTC. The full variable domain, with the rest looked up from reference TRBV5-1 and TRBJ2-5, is KAGVTQTPRYLIKTRGQQVTLSCSPISGHRSVSWYQQTPGQGLQFLFEYFSETQRNKGNFPGRFSGRQFSNSRSEMNVSTLELGDSALYLCASSLDLAGRKTQYFGPGTRLLVL.

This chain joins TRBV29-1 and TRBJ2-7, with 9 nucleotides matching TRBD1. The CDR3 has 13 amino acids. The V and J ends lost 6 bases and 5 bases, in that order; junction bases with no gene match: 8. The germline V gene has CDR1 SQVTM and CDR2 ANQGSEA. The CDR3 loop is CSVGLDRGNEQYF. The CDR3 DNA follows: TGCAGCGTGGGGCTGGACAGGGGAAACGAGCAGTACTTC.

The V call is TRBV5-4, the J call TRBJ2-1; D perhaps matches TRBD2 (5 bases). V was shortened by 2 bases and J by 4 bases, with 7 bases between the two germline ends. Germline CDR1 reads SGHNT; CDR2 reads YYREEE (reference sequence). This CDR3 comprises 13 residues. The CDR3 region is CASSFGLYNEQFF. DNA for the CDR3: TGTGCCAGCAGCTTCGGACTTTACAATGAGCAGTTCTTC.

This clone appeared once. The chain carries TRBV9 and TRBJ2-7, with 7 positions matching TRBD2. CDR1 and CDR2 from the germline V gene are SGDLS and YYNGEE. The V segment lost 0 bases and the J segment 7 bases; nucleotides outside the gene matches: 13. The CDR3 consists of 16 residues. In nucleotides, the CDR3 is TGTGCCAGCAGCGTAGACGTGGGAGGGCCTCTTAGGGAGCAGTACTTC. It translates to CASSVDVGGPLREQYF.

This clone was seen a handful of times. In DNA form, the CDR3 reads TGTGCCAGCAGTGTTCAGGGGCGGAACACTGAAGCTTTCTTT. This gives the protein CASSVQGRNTEAFF. The chain is built from TRBV2 and TRBJ1-1, with D possibly matching TRBD1 (6 bases). Per germline, CDR1 SNHLY and CDR2 FYNNEI. V gave up 4 bases and J gave up 1 base, with 10 bases separating them. CDR3 length: 14 residues.

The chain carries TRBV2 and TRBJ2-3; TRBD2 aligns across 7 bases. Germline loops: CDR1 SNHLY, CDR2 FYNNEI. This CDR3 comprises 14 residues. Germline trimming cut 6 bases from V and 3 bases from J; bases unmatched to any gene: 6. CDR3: CASRGGRVTDTQYF. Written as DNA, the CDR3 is TGTGCCAGCAGGGGCGGGAGAGTTACAGATACGCAGTATTTT.

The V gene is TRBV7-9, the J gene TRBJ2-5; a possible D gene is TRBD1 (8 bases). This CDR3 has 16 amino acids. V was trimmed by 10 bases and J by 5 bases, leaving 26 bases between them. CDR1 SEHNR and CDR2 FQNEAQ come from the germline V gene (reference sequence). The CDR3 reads CATKPWPQGGEETQYF. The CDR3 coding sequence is TGTGCCACCAAGCCCTGGCCACAGGGGGGGGAGGAGACCCAGTACTTC. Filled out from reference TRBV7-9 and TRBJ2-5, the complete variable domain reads DTGVSQNPRHKITKRGQNVTFRCDPISEHNRLYWYRQTLGQGPEFLTYFQNEAQLEKSRLLSDRFSAERPKGSFSTLEIQRTEQGDSAMYLCATKPWPQGGEETQYFGPGTRLLVL.

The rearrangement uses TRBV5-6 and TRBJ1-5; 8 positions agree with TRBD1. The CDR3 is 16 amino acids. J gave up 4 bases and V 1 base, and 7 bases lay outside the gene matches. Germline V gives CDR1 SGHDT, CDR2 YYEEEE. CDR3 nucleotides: TGTGCCAGCAGCTTGAGAGTACAGGGGGTAAATCAGCCCCAGCATTTT. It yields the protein CASSLRVQGVNQPQHF.

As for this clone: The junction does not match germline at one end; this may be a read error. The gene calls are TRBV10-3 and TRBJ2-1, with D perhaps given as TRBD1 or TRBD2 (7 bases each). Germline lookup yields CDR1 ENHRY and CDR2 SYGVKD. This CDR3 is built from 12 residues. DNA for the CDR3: TGTGCCTTCAGGGGGGGGGCCAATGAGCAGTTCTTC. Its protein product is CAFRGGANEQFF.

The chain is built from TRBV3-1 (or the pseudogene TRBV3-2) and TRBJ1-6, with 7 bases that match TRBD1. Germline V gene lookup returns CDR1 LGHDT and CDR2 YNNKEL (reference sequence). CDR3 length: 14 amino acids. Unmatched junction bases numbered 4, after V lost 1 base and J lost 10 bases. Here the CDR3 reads CASSQVQGDSPLHF. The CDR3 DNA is TGTGCCAGCAGCCAAGTGCAGGGGGACTCACCCCTCCACTTT.

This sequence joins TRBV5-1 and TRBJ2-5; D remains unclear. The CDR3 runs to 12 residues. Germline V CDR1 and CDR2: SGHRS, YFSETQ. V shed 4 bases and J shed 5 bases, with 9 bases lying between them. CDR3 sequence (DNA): TGCGCCAGCAGCATCCGTCGTGAGACCCAGTACTTC. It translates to CASSIRRETQYF.

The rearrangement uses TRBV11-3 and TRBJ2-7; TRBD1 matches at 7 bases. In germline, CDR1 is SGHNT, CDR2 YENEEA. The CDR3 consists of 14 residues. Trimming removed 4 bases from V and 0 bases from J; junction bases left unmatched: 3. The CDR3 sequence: CASSYRQGSYEQYF. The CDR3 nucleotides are TGTGCCAGCAGCTACCGACAGGGCTCCTACGAGCAGTACTTC.

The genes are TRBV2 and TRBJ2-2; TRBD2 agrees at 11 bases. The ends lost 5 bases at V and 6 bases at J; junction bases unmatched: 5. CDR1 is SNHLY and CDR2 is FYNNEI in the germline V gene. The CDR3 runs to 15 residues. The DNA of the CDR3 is TGTGCCAGCAGTCCACTAGCGGGAGCGGCCGGGGAGCTGTTTTTT. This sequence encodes CASSPLAGAAGELFF.

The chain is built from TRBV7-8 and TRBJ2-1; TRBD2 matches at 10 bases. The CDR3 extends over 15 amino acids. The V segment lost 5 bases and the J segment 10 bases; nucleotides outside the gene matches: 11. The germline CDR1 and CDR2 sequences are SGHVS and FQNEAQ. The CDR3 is CASSGPGTSDGEQFF. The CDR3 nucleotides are TGTGCCAGCAGCGGACCCGGGACTAGCGACGGGGAGCAGTTCTTC.

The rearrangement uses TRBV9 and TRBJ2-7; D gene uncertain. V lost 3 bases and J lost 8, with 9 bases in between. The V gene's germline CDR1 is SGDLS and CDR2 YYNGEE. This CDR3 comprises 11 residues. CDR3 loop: CASSATTKQYF. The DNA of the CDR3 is TGTGCCAGCAGCGCTACTACGAAGCAGTACTTC.

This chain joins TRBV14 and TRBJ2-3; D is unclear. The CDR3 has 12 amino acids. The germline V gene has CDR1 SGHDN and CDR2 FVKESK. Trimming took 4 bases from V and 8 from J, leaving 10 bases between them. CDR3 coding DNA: TGTGCCAGCAGCCTGAACAGTGGTACGCAGTATTTT. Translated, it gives CASSLNSGTQYF.

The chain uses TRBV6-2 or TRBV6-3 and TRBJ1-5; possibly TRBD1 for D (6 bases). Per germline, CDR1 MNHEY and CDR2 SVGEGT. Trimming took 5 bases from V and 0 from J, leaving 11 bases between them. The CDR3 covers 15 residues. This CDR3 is CASSQQGISNQPQHF. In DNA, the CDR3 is TGTGCCAGCAGTCAGCAGGGGATTAGCAATCAGCCCCAGCATTTT.

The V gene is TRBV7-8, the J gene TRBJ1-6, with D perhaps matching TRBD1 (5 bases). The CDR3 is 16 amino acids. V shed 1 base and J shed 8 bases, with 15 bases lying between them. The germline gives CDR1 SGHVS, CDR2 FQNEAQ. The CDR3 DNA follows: TGTGCCAGCAGCTTAGGCGGGAGGGGAATAGATTCACCCCTCCACTTT. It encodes CASSLGGRGIDSPLHF. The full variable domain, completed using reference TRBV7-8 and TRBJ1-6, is GAGVSQSPRYKVAKRGQDVALRCDPISGHVSLFWYQQALGQGPEFLTYFQNEAQLDKSGLPSDRFFAERPEGSVSTLKIQRTQQEDSAVYLCASSLGGRGIDSPLHFGNGTRLTVT.

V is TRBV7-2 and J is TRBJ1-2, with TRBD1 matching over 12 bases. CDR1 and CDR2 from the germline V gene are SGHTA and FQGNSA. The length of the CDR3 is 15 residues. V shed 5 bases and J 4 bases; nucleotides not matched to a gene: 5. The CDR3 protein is CASSRGQGAVYGYTF. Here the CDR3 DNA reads TGTGCCAGCAGCAGGGGACAGGGGGCCGTCTATGGCTACACCTTC.

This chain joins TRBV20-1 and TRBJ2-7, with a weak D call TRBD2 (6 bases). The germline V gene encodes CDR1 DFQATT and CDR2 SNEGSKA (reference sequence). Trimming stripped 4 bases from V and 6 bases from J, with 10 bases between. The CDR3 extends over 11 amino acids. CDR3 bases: TGCAGTGCTACGAGAGCGGGCGAGCAGTACTTC. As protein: CSATRAGEQYF.

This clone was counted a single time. DNA of the CDR3: TGTGCCAGTAGGAGGGCGAGCGGGGGCCACTCTTACGAGTTCTTC. Translated: CASRRASGGHSYEFF. The V and J genes are TRBV19 and TRBJ2-1, with 8 bases fitting TRBD2. Trimming cost V 6 bases and J 14 bases; bases outside gene matches: 18. The CDR3 loop spans 15 amino acids. Germline V lookup: CDR1 LNHDA, CDR2 SQIVND (reference sequence).

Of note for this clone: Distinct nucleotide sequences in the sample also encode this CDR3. The CDR3 protein is CASSPPGQGNTGELFF. DNA for the CDR3: TGTGCCAGCAGCCCCCCGGGACAGGGGAACACCGGGGAGCTGTTTTTT. The chain is built from TRBV5-4 and TRBJ2-2; 9 bases fit TRBD1. CDR1 is SGHNT, CDR2 YYREEE, per germline (reference sequence). This CDR3 contains 16 residues. V shed 4 bases, J shed 1 base, and the junction held 5 bases outside the gene matches.

The CDR3, as DNA: TGTGCCAGCAGCCTACAGGGGGCCGGTCGGGCTTTCTTT. Its translation is CASSLQGAGRAFF. The rearrangement joins TRBV6-5 to TRBJ1-1, with 9 nucleotides matching TRBD1. Germline values: CDR1 MNHEY, CDR2 SVGAGI. The CDR3 sequence is 13 residues long. J gave up 11 bases and V 6 bases, and 10 bases lay outside the gene matches.

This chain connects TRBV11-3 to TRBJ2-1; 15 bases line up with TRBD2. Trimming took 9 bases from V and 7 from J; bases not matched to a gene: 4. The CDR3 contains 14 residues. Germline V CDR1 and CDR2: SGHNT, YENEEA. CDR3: CASGLAGGFNEQFF. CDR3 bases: TGTGCCAGTGGACTAGCGGGAGGGTTTAATGAGCAGTTCTTC.

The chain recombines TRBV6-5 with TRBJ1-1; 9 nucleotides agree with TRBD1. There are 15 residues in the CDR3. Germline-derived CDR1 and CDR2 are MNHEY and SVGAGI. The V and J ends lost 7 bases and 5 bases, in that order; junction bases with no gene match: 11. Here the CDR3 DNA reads TGTGCCAGCAACAAACCAGGGACAGGGAAAACTGAAGCTTTCTTT. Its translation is CASNKPGTGKTEAFF.

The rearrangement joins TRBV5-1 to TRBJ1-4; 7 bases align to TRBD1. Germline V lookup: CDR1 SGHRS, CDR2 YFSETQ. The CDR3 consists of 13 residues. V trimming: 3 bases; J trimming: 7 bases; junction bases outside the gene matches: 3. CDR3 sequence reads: CASSSQGGEKLFF. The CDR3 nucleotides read TGCGCCAGCAGCTCCCAGGGGGGTGAAAAACTGTTTTTT.